This TCR beta chain originates from a study of blood T cell repertoires in COVID-19. The overall study: Researchers got acute and convalescent COVID-19 samples from the United States, Italy and Spain. In each case, the material was cDNA or gDNA derived from T cells, B-cell-depleted T cells, or PBMCs.

Germline loops: CDR1 MGHRA, CDR2 YSYEKL. The CDR3 is 16 residues long. The V end lost 7 bases, the J end lost 0 bases, and 16 bases lay between the germline ends. Authors' data handling: How many nucleated cells were present was estimated from reference gene primer amplification. Sequenced by immunoSEQ multiplex PCR; TCRdb stores in-frame clones only, minus some. That table supplies the V and J calls and clone size; D and trimming were determined from the DNA. The table includes under 200,000 clones, roughly 90% detected once. This rearrangement joins TRBV4-1 to TRBJ1-3; TRBD1 might be the D (5 bases). Material for sequencing was peripheral blood. This sequence originates from a man between 18 and 35 years old with acute or convalescent COVID-19. The CDR3 DNA follows: TGCGCCAGCAAAATCCGGGACTCGGCCTCTGGAAACACCATATATTTT. Its protein product is CASKIRDSASGNTIYF.